This T cell receptor (beta chain) was found in a study of blood T cell repertoires in COVID-19 (dated by TCRdb to 2018 to 2020). Study-wide context: Collaborator samples came from the United States, Italy and Spain and covered acute and convalescent phases of COVID-19. The prospective study material was composed of cDNA or gDNA derived from T cells, B-cell-depleted T cells, or PBMCs. The dataset comprised deeply sampled blood TCRbeta repertoires from subjects exposed to, actively infected with, or recovered from COVID-19. The repertoires were made available in a free public database intended to serve as a resource for research on the immune response to SARS-CoV-2. Samples came from the ongoing ImmuneRACE study (first 160 participants) plus 1,254 subjects from 6 global collaborators. A de-identified subject ID, COVID-19 status, age in years and sex were almost always included in the sample metadata. Where available, HLA class I and class II types were taken from metadata supplied by the sample provider and were not determined by assay-based typing.

Note on this clone: Its antigen remains unidentified. No per-base quality is available; no much larger clone lies one base away.

Looking up the germline V gene yields CDR1 SGHRS and CDR2 YFSETQ. The CDR3 spans 16 residues, from the cysteine through the phenylalanine. Just CDR3 DNA is preserved here, 48 bases in frame from base 1. V is pruned by 4 bases and J by 1 base, leaving 5 bases of the junction without a gene match. Broad study findings and their caveats: The quantity of clinical and demographic metadata differed by source and by participant and was supplied without curation.

TCRbeta CDR3 regions were amplified from genomic DNA by means of the immunoSEQ Assay, a bias-controlled multiplex PCR. The authors processed their data as follows. Nucleated cell counts per sample were estimated from amplification of reference gene primers within the assay. To quantify the absolute abundance of each unique TCRbeta CDR3 rearrangement, sequence reads were collapsed and filtered. For each sample, productive Simpson clonality was calculated as the square root of Simpson's diversity index across productive rearrangements. Here the immuneACCESS table is served through TCRdb, limited to in-frame sequences with V and J called. Missing clones are a known gap in these copies; in checked studies unresolved V genes cover under half, and the rest lacks a known reason. V, J and clone size were drawn from that table, and D and trimming were deduced from the DNA. The sample table holds about 210,000 clones, of which around 91% were seen once. More than 4.5% of the sample comes from the top ten.

The collaborating institutions used their own protocols to collect whole blood in K2EDTA tubes. For TCRbeta analysis, collaborators shipped samples in one of three forms: frozen whole blood, isolated PBMCs, or DNA extracted from either of those sample types. The V and J genes are TRBV5-1 and TRBJ2-1; the central 10 bases match TRBD2. This TCR derives from a woman aged 40-49 years with acute or convalescent COVID-19. Sequenced material: peripheral blood. The CDR3 corresponds to CASSRRLAGSYNEQFF. The DNA sequence is as follows: TGCGCCAGCAGCAGACGACTAGCGGGTTCCTACAATGAGCAGTTCTTC.